This T cell receptor (beta chain) was retrieved from a study of T cells in Graves' hyperthyroidism and ophthalmopathy. TCR beta CDR3 region amplification was performed from RNA transcripts. When the TCR CDR3 underwent first-round RT-PCR, the HTBI primer set was used. TCRdb re-called the multiplex PCR reads with MiXCR, one entry per CDR3 protein. There are about 370,000 distinct CDR3 sequences in the sample; around 15% occur only once, and roughly a fifth lies in the top ten. For the diagnoses, clinical symptoms, serum thyroxine and TRAb, thyroid ultrasound and orbital computed tomography were used. Fresh peripheral blood, 8 to 10 ml of it, supplied the PBMCs. The germline CDR1 and CDR2 sequences are MDHEN and SYDVKM. This CDR3 comprises 15 residues. Trimming cost V 4 bases and J 1 base; bases outside gene matches: 6. Study findings and constraints: In validation, the model predicted ophthalmopathy. These predictions came a median roughly seven months before onset. The blood repertoire included most of the expanded thyroid clonotypes above 0.001.

In this sample, this clonotype turned up many times. No antigen is known for it. The sequencing input was blood. This TCR was recovered from a woman aged 55-69 years with Graves' ophthalmopathy. V gene TRBV28 combines with J gene TRBJ2-5; TRBD1 matches 7 bases. The DNA for the CDR3 is TGTGCCAGCAGTTCGACTTGGACAGGCCAAGAGACCCAGTACTTC. Protein: CASSSTWTGQETQYF.